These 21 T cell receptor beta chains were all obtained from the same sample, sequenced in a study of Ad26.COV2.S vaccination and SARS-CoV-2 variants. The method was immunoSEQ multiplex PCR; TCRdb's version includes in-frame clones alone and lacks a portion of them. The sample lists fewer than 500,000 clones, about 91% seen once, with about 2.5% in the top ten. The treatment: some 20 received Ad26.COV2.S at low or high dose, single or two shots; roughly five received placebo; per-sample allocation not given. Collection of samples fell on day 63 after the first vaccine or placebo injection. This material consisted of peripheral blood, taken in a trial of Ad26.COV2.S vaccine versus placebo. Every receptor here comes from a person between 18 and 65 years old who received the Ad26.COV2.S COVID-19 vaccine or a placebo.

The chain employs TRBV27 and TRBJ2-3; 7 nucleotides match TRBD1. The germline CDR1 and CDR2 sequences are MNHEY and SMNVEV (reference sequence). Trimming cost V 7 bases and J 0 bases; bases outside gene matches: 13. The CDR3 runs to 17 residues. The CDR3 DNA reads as TGTGCCAGCACCACGATGAGGGGACAGAAGAGCACAGATACGCAGTATTTT. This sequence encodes CASTTMRGQKSTDTQYF.

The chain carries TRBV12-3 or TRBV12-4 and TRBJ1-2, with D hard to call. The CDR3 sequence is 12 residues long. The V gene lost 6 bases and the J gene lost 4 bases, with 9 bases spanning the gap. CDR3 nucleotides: TGTGCCAGCAGGGTAGGAGGCTATGGCTACACCTTC. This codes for CASRVGGYGYTF.

CDR3 sequence: CASSTQTSGGAQETQYF. The CDR3 nucleotides read TGTGCCAGCAGTACCCAGACTAGCGGGGGAGCGCAAGAGACCCAGTACTTC. This chain joins TRBV28 and TRBJ2-5; 12 positions agree with TRBD2. The CDR3 runs 17 residues. The junction had 9 bases not matched to a gene; V was cut back by 5 bases and J by 2 bases. The germline V gene encodes CDR1 MDHEN and CDR2 SYDVKM. Looking up the rest from reference TRBV28 and TRBJ2-5 gives the full variable domain: DVKVTQSSRYLVKRTGEKVFLECVQDMDHENMFWYRQDPGLGLRLIYFSYDVKMKEKGDIPEGYSVSREKKERFSLILESASTNQTSMYLCASSTQTSGGAQETQYFGPGTRLLVL.

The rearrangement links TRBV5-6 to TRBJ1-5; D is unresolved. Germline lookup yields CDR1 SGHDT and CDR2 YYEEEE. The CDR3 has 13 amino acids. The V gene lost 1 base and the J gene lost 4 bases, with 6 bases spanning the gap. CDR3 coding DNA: TGTGCCAGCAGCTTGTGGGGAAATCAGCCCCAGCATTTT. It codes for CASSLWGNQPQHF.

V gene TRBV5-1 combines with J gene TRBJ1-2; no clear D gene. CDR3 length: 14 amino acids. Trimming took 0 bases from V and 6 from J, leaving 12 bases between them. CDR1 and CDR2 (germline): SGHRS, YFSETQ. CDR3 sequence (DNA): TGCGCCAGCAGCTTGGCCGGGTTGACCCATGGCTACACCTTC. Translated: CASSLAGLTHGYTF.

This CDR3 reads CASSYGASASSYEQYV. In nucleotides, the CDR3 is TGTGCCAGCAGTTACGGGGCTAGCGCTAGCTCCTACGAGCAGTACGTC. This rearrangement joins TRBV6-2 or TRBV6-3 to TRBJ2-7; D is perhaps TRBD2 (6 bases). Germline CDR1 MNHEY, CDR2 SVGEGT. The CDR3 extends over 16 amino acids. V was trimmed by 2 bases and J by 0 bases, leaving 14 bases between them.

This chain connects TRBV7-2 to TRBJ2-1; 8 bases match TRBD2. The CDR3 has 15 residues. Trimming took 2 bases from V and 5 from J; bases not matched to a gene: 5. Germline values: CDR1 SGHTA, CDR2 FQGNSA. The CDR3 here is CASSLIREGNNEQFF. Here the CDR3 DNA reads TGTGCCAGCAGCTTAATACGGGAGGGGAACAATGAGCAGTTCTTC. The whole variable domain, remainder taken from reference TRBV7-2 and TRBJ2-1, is GAGVSQSPSNKVTEKGKDVELRCDPISGHTALYWYRQSLGQGLEFLIYFQGNSAPDKSGLPSDRFSAERTGGSVSTLTIQRTQQEDSAVYLCASSLIREGNNEQFFGPGTRLTVL.

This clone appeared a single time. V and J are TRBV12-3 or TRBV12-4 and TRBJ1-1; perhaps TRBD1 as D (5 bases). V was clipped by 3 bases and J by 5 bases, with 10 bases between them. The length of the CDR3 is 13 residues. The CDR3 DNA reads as TGTGCCAGCAGTTTGGGGGAAGGGACTGAAGCTTTCTTT. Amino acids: CASSLGEGTEAFF.

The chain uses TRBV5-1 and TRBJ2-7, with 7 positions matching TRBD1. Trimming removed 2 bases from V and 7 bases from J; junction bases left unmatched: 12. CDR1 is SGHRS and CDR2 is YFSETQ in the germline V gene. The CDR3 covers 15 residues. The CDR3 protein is CASSLGTARRNEQYF. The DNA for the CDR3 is TGCGCCAGCAGCTTAGGGACAGCGAGGCGAAATGAGCAGTACTTC.

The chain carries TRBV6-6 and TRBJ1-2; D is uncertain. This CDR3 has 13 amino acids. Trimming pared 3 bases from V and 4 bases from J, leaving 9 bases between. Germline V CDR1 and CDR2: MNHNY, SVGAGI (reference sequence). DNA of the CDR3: TGTGCCAGCAGTTATTCCGGACTCTATGGCTACACCTTC. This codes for CASSYSGLYGYTF.

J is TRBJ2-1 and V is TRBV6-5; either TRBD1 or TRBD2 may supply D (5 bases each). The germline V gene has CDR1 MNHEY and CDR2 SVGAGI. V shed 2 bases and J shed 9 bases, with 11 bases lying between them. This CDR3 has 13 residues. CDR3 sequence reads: CASSYPGTAEQFF. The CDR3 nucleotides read TGTGCCAGCAGTTACCCCGGGACGGCTGAGCAGTTCTTC.

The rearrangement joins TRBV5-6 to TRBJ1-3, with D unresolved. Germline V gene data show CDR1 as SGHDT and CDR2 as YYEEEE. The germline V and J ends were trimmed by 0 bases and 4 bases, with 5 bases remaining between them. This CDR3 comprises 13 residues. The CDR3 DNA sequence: TGTGCCAGCAGCTTGGGGGCCGGAAACACCATATATTTT. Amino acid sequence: CASSLGAGNTIYF.

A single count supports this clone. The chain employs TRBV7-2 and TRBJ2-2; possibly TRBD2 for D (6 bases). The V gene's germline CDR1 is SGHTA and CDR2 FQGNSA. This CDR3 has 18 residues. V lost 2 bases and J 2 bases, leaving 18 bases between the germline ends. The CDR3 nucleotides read TGTGCCAGCAGCTTACATTGGGGGGTGGTGGAAAACACCGGGGAGCTGTTTTTT. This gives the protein CASSLHWGVVENTGELFF.

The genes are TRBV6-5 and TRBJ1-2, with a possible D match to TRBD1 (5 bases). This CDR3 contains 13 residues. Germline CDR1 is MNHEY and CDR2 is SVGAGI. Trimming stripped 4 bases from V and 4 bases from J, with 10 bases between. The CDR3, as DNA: TGTGCCAGCAGTTCCAGGGACCTCTATGGCTACACCTTC. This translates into CASSSRDLYGYTF.

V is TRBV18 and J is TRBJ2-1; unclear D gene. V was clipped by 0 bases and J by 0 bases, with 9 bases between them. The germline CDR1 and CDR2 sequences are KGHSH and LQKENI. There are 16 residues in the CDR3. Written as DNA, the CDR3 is TGTGCCAGCTCACCACCAGAAGCGCCCTCCTACAATGAGCAGTTCTTC. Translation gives CASSPPEAPSYNEQFF.

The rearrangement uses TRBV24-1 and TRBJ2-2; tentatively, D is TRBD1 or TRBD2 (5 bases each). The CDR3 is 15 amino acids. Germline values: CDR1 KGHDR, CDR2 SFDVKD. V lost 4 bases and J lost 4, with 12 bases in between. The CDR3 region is CATSDPGRITGELFF. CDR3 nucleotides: TGTGCCACCAGTGACCCGGGACGGATCACCGGGGAGCTGTTTTTT.

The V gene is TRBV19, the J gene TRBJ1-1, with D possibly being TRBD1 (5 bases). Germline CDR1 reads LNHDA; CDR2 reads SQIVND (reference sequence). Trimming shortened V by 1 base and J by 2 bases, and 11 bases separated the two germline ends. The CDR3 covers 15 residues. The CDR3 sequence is CASSIAGDPNTEAFF. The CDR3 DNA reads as TGTGCCAGTAGTATAGCGGGGGACCCCAACACTGAAGCTTTCTTT.

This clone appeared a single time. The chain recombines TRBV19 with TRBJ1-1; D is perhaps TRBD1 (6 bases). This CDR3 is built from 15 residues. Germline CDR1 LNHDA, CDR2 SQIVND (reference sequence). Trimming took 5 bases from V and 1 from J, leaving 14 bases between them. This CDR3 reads CASSHHRAQNTEAFF. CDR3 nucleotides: TGTGCCAGTAGTCACCACAGGGCCCAGAACACTGAAGCTTTCTTT. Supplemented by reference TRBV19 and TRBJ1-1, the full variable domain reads DGGITQSPKYLFRKEGQNVTLSCEQNLNHDAMYWYRQDPGQGLRLIYYSQIVNDFQKGDIAEGYSVSREKKESFPLTVTSAQKNPTAFYLCASSHHRAQNTEAFFGQGTRLTVV.

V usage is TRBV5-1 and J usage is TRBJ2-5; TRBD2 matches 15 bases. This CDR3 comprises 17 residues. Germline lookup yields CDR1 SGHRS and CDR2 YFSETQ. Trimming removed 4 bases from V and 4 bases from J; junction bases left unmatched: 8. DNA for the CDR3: TGCGCCAGCAGCCAATGGACTAGCGGGGGGGCCGGAGAGACCCAGTACTTC. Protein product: CASSQWTSGGAGETQYF.

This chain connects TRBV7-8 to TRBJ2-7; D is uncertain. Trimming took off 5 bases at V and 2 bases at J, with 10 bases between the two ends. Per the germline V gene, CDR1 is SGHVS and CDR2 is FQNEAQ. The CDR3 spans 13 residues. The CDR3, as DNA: TGTGCCAGCAGCCTGCAAGCCACCTACGAGCAGTACTTC. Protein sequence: CASSLQATYEQYF.

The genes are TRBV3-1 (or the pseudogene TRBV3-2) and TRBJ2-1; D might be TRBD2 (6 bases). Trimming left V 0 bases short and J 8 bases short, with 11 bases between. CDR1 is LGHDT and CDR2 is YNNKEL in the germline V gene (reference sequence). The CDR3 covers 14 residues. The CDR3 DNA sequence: TGTGCCAGCAGCCAAGATTGGGAGGAGGATGAGCAGTTCTTC. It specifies CASSQDWEEDEQFF.